The 15 T cell receptor beta chains listed next were all sequenced from one sample in a study of T cell repertoires in aging, cancer and after chemotherapy. Peripheral blood genomic DNA, not sorted cells or RNA, was the template. TRB rearrangements spanning V, D and J were amplified using mixed TRB-A/B primers. TCRdb ran MiXCR on the multiplex PCR reads and lists one entry per CDR3 protein. The top ten hold around a tenth of the sample, which has roughly 6,200 distinct CDR3 sequences, around 25% seen once. The sample consisted of blood. Every receptor here comes from a human donor in good health.

By share, this clonotype counts as medium-sized. The chain recombines TRBV19 with TRBJ2-1; TRBD1 aligns across 7 bases. The CDR3 has 15 residues. From germline, CDR1 is LNHDA and CDR2 SQIVND (reference sequence). V lost 2 bases to trimming and J lost 8 bases; unmatched junction nucleotides: 9. The CDR3 coding sequence is TGTGCCAGTAGTATAACTTCGACAGGGTTCGATGAGCAGTTCTTC. Its translation is CASSITSTGFDEQFF.

The count of this clonotype is one. The chain recombines TRBV18 with TRBJ2-7; the D is unclear. Germline V gene sequence: CDR1 KGHSH, CDR2 LQKENI. Trimming took 8 bases from V and 1 from J, leaving 12 bases between them. This CDR3 has 13 amino acids. The CDR3, as DNA: TGTGCCAGCAGCCGAACAGCATCCTACGAGCAGTACTTC. Translating it yields CASSRTASYEQYF.

This clonotype appeared many times. The chain links TRBV18 to TRBJ1-3, with D unclear. Per germline, CDR1 KGHSH and CDR2 LQKENI. Trimming removed 2 bases from V and 4 bases from J, with 18 bases in between. The length of the CDR3 is 17 residues. The chain's CDR3 is CASSPKPAPGSGNTIYF. The DNA for the CDR3 is TGTGCCAGCTCACCAAAACCGGCACCCGGCTCCGGAAACACCATATATTTT.

Only a few counts were recorded for this clonotype. The rearrangement uses TRBV4-1 and TRBJ2-1, with D uncertain. CDR1 and CDR2 from the germline V gene are MGHRA and YSYEKL. Trimming took off 1 base at V and 4 bases at J, with 11 bases between the two ends. This CDR3 spans 15 amino acids. Written as DNA, the CDR3 is TGCGCCAGCAGCCAAGGAGAGAACACATACAATGAGCAGTTCTTC. Translated: CASSQGENTYNEQFF.

The chain employs TRBV3-1 and TRBJ1-2; D is unclear. CDR1 and CDR2 (germline): LGHDT, YNNKEL (reference sequence). There are 14 residues in the CDR3. V was clipped by 5 bases and J by 4 bases, with 14 bases between them. This chain's CDR3 is CASSTSSGVYGYTF. The CDR3 DNA follows: TGTGCCAGCAGCACCTCATCGGGAGTCTATGGCTACACCTTC.

The rearrangement links TRBV27 to TRBJ2-1, with 9 bases matching TRBD2. V lost 5 bases, J lost 0 bases, and 2 bases stayed unmatched. There are 15 residues in the CDR3. CDR1 and CDR2 from the germline V gene are MNHEY and SMNVEV (reference sequence). CDR3 region: CASSLLAGSYNEQFF. Written as DNA, the CDR3 is TGTGCCAGCAGTCTACTAGCGGGCTCCTACAATGAGCAGTTCTTC.

This rearrangement joins TRBV6-1 to TRBJ1-2, with TRBD1 identical over 7 bases. Germline V gives CDR1 MNHNS, CDR2 SASEGT. This CDR3 spans 13 amino acids. The junction had 9 bases not matched to a gene; V was cut back by 6 bases and J by 8 bases. CDR3: CASSPVQGTGYTF. In nucleotides, the CDR3 is TGTGCCAGCAGCCCTGTACAGGGGACGGGCTACACCTTC.

Details on this clonotype: The junction departs from germline at one end; a sequencing error may be responsible. The rearrangement links TRBV7-3 to TRBJ2-5; 9 bases line up with TRBD1. Germline V CDR1 and CDR2: SGHTA, FQGTGA. The CDR3 is 15 amino acids. CDR3 sequence reads: CASTAWTGAGETKYF. The CDR3 DNA sequence: TGTGCCAGCACTGCATGGACAGGGGCCGGGGAGACCAAGTACTTC. The full variable domain, with the rest looked up from reference TRBV7-3 and TRBJ2-5, is GAGVSQTPSNKVTEKGKYVELRCDPISGHTALYWYRQSLGQGPEFLIYFQGTGAADDSGLPNDRFFAVRPEGSVSTLKIQRTERGDSAVYLCASTAWTGAGETKYFGPGTRLLVL.

Judged by abundance, this clonotype is medium-sized. The gene calls are TRBV30 and TRBJ2-1; the D gene is possibly TRBD2 (6 bases). V was trimmed by 0 bases and J by 8 bases, leaving 17 bases between them. This CDR3 is built from 15 residues. Germline V gives CDR1 GTSNPN, CDR2 SVGIG (reference sequence). CDR3 region: CAWSVGTLVFYEQFF. In nucleotides, the CDR3 is TGTGCCTGGAGTGTAGGGACTCTTGTTTTCTATGAGCAGTTCTTC.

In this sample, this clonotype turned up a few times. The genes are TRBV6-1 and TRBJ1-1; 8 bases fit TRBD1. The CDR3 sequence is 14 residues long. CDR1 is MNHNS, CDR2 SASEGT, per germline. V was clipped by 6 bases and J by 1 base; unmatched bases: 4. CDR3 coding DNA: TGTGCCAGCAGGGAAACAGGGGGGAACACTGAAGCTTTCTTT. It specifies CASRETGGNTEAFF.

By frequency in the sample, this clonotype is medium-sized. V gene TRBV20-1 combines with J gene TRBJ2-1, with 9 bases that match TRBD1. The J segment lost 6 bases and the V segment lost 4 bases, leaving 10 bases of the junction unmatched. This CDR3 region has 15 residues. Germline V CDR1 and CDR2: DFQATT, SNEGSKA (reference sequence). Here the CDR3 reads CSATPGTGKVNEQFF. For the CDR3, the DNA is TGCAGTGCTACACCGGGGACAGGGAAGGTCAATGAGCAGTTCTTC.

This clonotype was seen many times. The CDR3 bases are TGCGCCAGCAGCTTGGGGGCCTCGCAGGAGGTCTATGGCTACACCTTC. This encodes CASSLGASQEVYGYTF. The chain couples TRBV5-1 to TRBJ1-2; no firm D call. The CDR3 is 16 residues long. Germline V gives CDR1 SGHRS, CDR2 YFSETQ. V gave up 0 bases and J gave up 4 bases, with 16 bases separating them.

The chain employs TRBV28 and TRBJ2-3; D is unclear. Trimming cost V 5 bases and J 0 bases, with 6 bases left between them. Germline V gene sequence: CDR1 MDHEN, CDR2 SYDVKM. The length of the CDR3 is 13 residues. The CDR3 sequence is CASSGYSTDTQYF. CDR3 DNA: TGTGCCAGCAGTGGGTATAGCACAGATACGCAGTATTTT.

This clonotype was observed at least ten times. The V gene is TRBV20-1, the J gene TRBJ2-7; possible D gene TRBD1, 5 bases. Between the trimmed V and J ends, which lost 4 bases and 3 bases, there was a span of 10 bases. CDR1 DFQATT and CDR2 SNEGSKA come from the germline V gene (reference sequence). The CDR3 spans 12 residues. The CDR3 DNA sequence: TGCAGTGCTAAGGACATTCTCTACGAGCAGTACTTC. Its protein is CSAKDILYEQYF.

In its sample, this clonotype ranks as medium-sized (0.01 to 0.1%). The chain joins TRBV7-9 to TRBJ2-6, with unresolved D. This CDR3 is built from 12 residues. V lost 11 bases and J lost 4, with 9 bases in between. CDR1 is SEHNR, CDR2 FQNEAQ, per germline (reference sequence). CDR3 sequence reads: CASSAGANVLTF. Written as DNA, the CDR3 is TGTGCCTCGTCAGCGGGGGCCAACGTCCTGACTTTC.